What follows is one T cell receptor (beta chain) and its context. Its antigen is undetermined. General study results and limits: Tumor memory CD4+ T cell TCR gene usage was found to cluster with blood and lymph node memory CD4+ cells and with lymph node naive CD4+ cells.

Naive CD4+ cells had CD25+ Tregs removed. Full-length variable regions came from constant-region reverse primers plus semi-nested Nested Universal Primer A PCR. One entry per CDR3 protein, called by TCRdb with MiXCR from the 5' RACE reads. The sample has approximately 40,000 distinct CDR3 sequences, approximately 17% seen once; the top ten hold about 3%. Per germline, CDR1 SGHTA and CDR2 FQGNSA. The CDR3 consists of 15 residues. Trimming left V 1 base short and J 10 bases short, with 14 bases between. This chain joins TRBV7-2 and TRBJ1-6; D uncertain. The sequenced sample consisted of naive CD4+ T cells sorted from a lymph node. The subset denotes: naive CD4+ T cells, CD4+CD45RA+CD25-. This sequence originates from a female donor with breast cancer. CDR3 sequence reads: CASSLVGRVNSPLHF. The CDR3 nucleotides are TGTGCCAGCAGCTTAGTAGGCAGAGTAAACTCACCCCTCCACTTT.